These 9 T cell receptor beta chains share one sample of origin, sequenced in a study of shared clonotypes between healthy human individuals. Sequencing used immunoSEQ multiplex PCR; TCRdb keeps in-frame clones, though not all of them. The sample shows hundreds of thousands of clones, roughly 95% of them seen only once. Sequenced material: naive CD4+ T cells sorted from blood. The sample's subset: CD45RA+ positively selected. All receptors derive from a woman in her 30s in good health.

V usage is TRBV6-5 and J usage is TRBJ2-1; tentatively, D is TRBD1 or TRBD2 (5 bases each). Trimming removed 7 bases at V and 2 bases at J, with 12 bases between. The CDR3 totals 14 residues. The germline V gene encodes CDR1 MNHEY and CDR2 SVGAGI. The DNA for the CDR3 is TGTGCCAGCACCTCACCGGGACCCTACAATGAGCAGTTCTTC. Translated, it gives CASTSPGPYNEQFF.

J is TRBJ2-7 and V is TRBV5-4, with 9 bases matching TRBD2. V shed 4 bases and J 8 bases; nucleotides not matched to a gene: 19. The CDR3 is 17 residues long. In germline, CDR1 is SGHNT, CDR2 YYREEE (reference sequence). The chain's CDR3 is CASSPAPGASGVPQQYF. CDR3 nucleotides: TGTGCCAGCAGCCCGGCCCCCGGGGCTAGCGGGGTTCCGCAGCAGTACTTC. Combining the CDR3 with reference TRBV5-4 and TRBJ2-7 gives the whole variable domain ETGVTQSPTHLIKTRGQQVTLRCSSQSGHNTVSWYQQALGQGPQFIFQYYREEENGRGNFPPRFSGLQFPNYSSELNVNALELDDSALYLCASSPAPGASGVPQQYFGPGTRLTVT.

CDR3 DNA sequence: TGTGCCAGCAAAACTAGCGGGAATGAGCAGTTCTTC. As protein: CASKTSGNEQFF. The chain uses TRBV5-8 and TRBJ2-1, with TRBD2 matching 9 bases. Germline CDR1 and CDR2: SGHTS and YDEGEE. This CDR3 comprises 12 residues. V gave up 6 bases and J gave up 7 bases; unmatched junction bases: 2.

The gene calls are TRBV5-1 and TRBJ1-1; D ambiguous. V lost 1 base and J lost 4, with 11 bases in between. This CDR3 region has 14 residues. Germline values: CDR1 SGHRS, CDR2 YFSETQ. In nucleotides, the CDR3 is TGCGCCAGCAGCTTGAGAGGAGAGACCACTGAAGCTTTCTTT. Encoded protein: CASSLRGETTEAFF.

This chain joins TRBV7-9 and TRBJ2-5, with 9 bases aligning to TRBD2. This CDR3 spans 14 amino acids. The germline gives CDR1 SEHNR, CDR2 FQNEAQ (reference sequence). Trimming cost V 1 base and J 7 bases; bases outside gene matches: 4. CDR3 DNA: TGTGCCAGCAGCTTAGAGGCTAGCGGGGCGACCCAGTACTTC. It is translated as CASSLEASGATQYF.

V gene TRBV6-5 combines with J gene TRBJ2-7, with 8 nucleotides matching TRBD1. CDR1 and CDR2 (germline): MNHEY, SVGAGI. This CDR3 is 16 amino acids long. The V and J ends lost 2 bases and 7 bases, in that order; junction bases with no gene match: 13. CDR3 in amino acids: CASSYRTGPTLGEQYF. The CDR3 DNA reads TGTGCCAGCAGTTACCGGACAGGGCCTACCCTAGGGGAGCAGTACTTC.

The V call is TRBV5-1, the J call TRBJ2-5; D call uncertain. The DNA end lines up better with TRBJ2-7; the J call may be wrong. Germline assignment: CDR1 SGHRS and CDR2 YFSETQ. The CDR3 runs to 13 residues. The CDR3 nucleotides are TGCGCCAGCAGTAGGGATAGAAGCCACGAGCAGTACTTC. Its protein is CASSRDRSHEQYF.

The CDR3 loop is CATQGGGTGLEKLFF. The DNA of the CDR3 is TGTGCCACTCAGGGGGGTGGGACAGGGCTCGAAAAACTGTTTTTT. The rearrangement links TRBV5-5 to TRBJ1-4, with 9 bases fitting TRBD1. The CDR3 runs to 15 residues. The V and J ends lost 9 bases and 8 bases, in that order; junction bases with no gene match: 14. CDR1 and CDR2 from the germline V gene are SGHKS and YYEKEE (reference sequence).

The chain uses TRBV20-1 and TRBJ2-7; D is unresolved. The V end was cut by 6 bases, the J end by 6 bases, with 12 bases between. The CDR3 is 11 amino acids. CDR1 DFQATT and CDR2 SNEGSKA come from the germline V gene (reference sequence). The CDR3 DNA is TGCAGTGCACACCGGAGAGCCGAGCAGTACTTC. Its protein product is CSAHRRAEQYF.